A few counts support the clone carrying this T cell receptor (beta chain). Its antigen remains unidentified. TCRdb re-called the reads with MiXCR, one entry per CDR3 protein. The repertoire includes around 340,000 distinct CDR3 sequences, under 35% of them detected once, and around 18% sits in the top ten. These data are taken from a study of T cell repertoires in cytomegalovirus infection. V was shortened by 1 base and J by 7 bases, with 25 bases between the two germline ends. CDR1 and CDR2 (germline): MDHEN, SYDVKM. This CDR3 spans 18 amino acids. The starting material was cultured PBMCs, obtained from culture after CMV antigen stimulation. This TCR was recovered from a human donor in good health (CMV status not recorded). Some clones in this sample may be carry-over from other donors' samples. This chain joins TRBV28 and TRBJ1-2; D perhaps matches TRBD1 (5 bases). Here the CDR3 DNA reads TGTGCCAGCAGTTTATCGCTCGTCGCCGGGACGGACTATGCTGGCTACACCTTC. Encoded protein: CASSLSLVAGTDYAGYTF.